This entry describes one T cell receptor beta chain. No antigen is known for it. These data originate in a study of cytomegalovirus exposure and HLA in healthy donors. On the study more broadly: The approximately 120 million unique TCR beta sequences, from around 200 million T cells, were found by an earlier analysis.

Overall study results and limits: There were some V segments, including TRBV6-2 and TRBV6-3, excluded as indistinguishable. In an earlier analysis, productive rearrangement rates for most beta V segments clustered near 87% or 30%.

Per germline, CDR1 SGHTA and CDR2 FQGTGA. Trimming cost V 6 bases and J 10 bases; bases outside gene matches: 10. CDR3 length: 15 amino acids. The PCR used 60 Vbeta and 13 Jbeta primers. Here immunoSEQ multiplex PCR was the method, and the copy in TCRdb shows in-frame clones only, minus some. The sample lists more than 100,000 clones; about 62% were seen once. Each donor's status was that of a healthy bone marrow donor. The chain is built from TRBV7-3 and TRBJ1-6; 9 bases match TRBD1. Material: PBMCs. This clonotype was sampled from a woman aged 40 to 50 in good health and CMV-seropositive. DNA of the CDR3: TGTGCCAGCAGTGACGCCGGGACAGGGCGGTCACCCCTCCACTTT. Translated: CASSDAGTGRSPLHF.